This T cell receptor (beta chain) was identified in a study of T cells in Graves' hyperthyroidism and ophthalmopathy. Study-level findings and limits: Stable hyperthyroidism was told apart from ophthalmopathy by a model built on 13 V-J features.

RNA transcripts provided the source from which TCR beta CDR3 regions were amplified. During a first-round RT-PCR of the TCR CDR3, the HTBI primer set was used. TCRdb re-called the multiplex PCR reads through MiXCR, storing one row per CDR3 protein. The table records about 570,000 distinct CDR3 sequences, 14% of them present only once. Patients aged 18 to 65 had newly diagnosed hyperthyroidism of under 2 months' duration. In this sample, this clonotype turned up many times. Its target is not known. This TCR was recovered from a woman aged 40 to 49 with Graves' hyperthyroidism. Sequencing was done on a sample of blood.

The CDR3 is CASSHGHTVRYEQYF. As DNA, the CDR3 is TGTGCCAGCAGCCACGGGCATACCGTTAGGTACGAGCAGTACTTC. The chain uses TRBV12-3 or TRBV12-4 and TRBJ2-7, with unresolved D. The V and J ends lost 6 bases and 4 bases respectively, with 19 bases between them. The CDR3 totals 15 residues.